The T cell receptor beta chain under discussion was sequenced for a study of CD8+CD57+ T cells in acquired aplastic anemia. The authors sequenced patients whose flow cytometry had shown CD8+CD57+ cell expansion. V shed 5 bases and J shed 9 bases, with 13 bases lying between them. The CDR3 length is 11 residues. The V gene's germline CDR1 is DFQATT and CDR2 SNEGSKA (reference sequence). Profiling that covered TCR beta VDJ and CDR3 relied on genomic DNA as its template. TCRdb reprocessed the reads with MiXCR, giving one entry per CDR3 protein. The sample has 150,000 to 200,000 distinct CDR3 sequences, about three fifths seen once.

Sequencing was done on a sample of sorted CD4+, CD8+, or CD8+CD57+ T cells (not recorded which) from PBMCs. The gene calls are TRBV20-1 and TRBJ1-2, with D maybe TRBD1 (6 bases). The receptor was derived from a human donor with aplastic anemia. The CDR3 coding sequence is TGCAGTGCTGTCAGGGGTGAGTGCTACACCTTC. Translation: CSAVRGECYTF.